The clone carrying this TCR beta chain was seen once. Its antigen is still unknown. This specimen belongs to a study of T cell responses to AZD1222 COVID-19 vaccine. The study's findings and limits: Donors were chiefly white British, with a greater number of females, and clonal diversity was perhaps underestimated. At baseline, seropositivity was found in only a handful of AZD1222 recipients.

TCRdb's table, derived via immunoSEQ multiplex PCR, lists solely in-frame clones and lacks some. The repertoire holds 50,000 to 70,000 clones, with approximately 85% as singletons. This CDR3 is built from 13 residues. V gave up 8 bases and J gave up 2 bases; unmatched junction bases: 3. The source material was peripheral blood, sampled on day 0 of MenACWY control vaccination. This chain joins TRBV12-3 or TRBV12-4 and TRBJ1-5; TRBD1 aligns across 7 bases. The sequence came from an adult in good health. CDR3 sequence (DNA): TGTGCCAGCCGTGGGACAGGCAATCAGCCCCAGCATTTT. Protein: CASRGTGNQPQHF.